This T cell receptor beta chain was captured in a study of cytomegalovirus exposure and HLA in healthy donors. Germline assignment: CDR1 SGHNT and CDR2 YYREEE (reference sequence). Trimming cost V 0 bases and J 0 bases, with 10 bases left between them. This CDR3 spans 15 amino acids. The primer mix had 60 Vbeta and 13 Jbeta primers. Here immunoSEQ multiplex PCR was the method, and the copy in TCRdb shows in-frame clones only, minus some. The data contain around 150,000 clones, approximately 85% of them singletons. This chain uses TRBV5-4 with TRBJ2-7; a weak D match, TRBD1 (6 bases). Sequences were obtained from PBMCs. The TCR originated in a man between 45 and 60 years old in good health and CMV-seropositive. The CDR3 bases are TGTGCCAGCAGCTTGGGGGGGCTGAGCTCCTACGAGCAGTACTTC. This gives the protein CASSLGGLSSYEQYF. The full variable domain, rest sourced from reference TRBV5-4 and TRBJ2-7, is ETGVTQSPTHLIKTRGQQVTLRCSSQSGHNTVSWYQQALGQGPQFIFQYYREEENGRGNFPPRFSGLQFPNYSSELNVNALELDDSALYLCASSLGGLSSYEQYFGPGTRLTVT.